This paragraph reports one T cell receptor (beta chain). The antigen is not known. Without the conserved terminal phenylalanine or tryptophan, this CDR3 likely stems from a read error. TCRdb fed the 5' RACE reads into MiXCR, producing one record per CDR3 protein. The sample has about 630,000 distinct CDR3 sequences; 12% are singletons. The sample is drawn from a study of T cells after yellow fever vaccination. Study results and limitations: Peaking on day 5 versus 15, the secondary response was faster but weaker.

The germline gives CDR1 SGHTA, CDR2 FQGNSA. The CDR3 runs to 13 residues. The V gene is TRBV7-2, the J gene TRBJ2-7; no reliable D call. The TCR was taken from a man aged 25-45 years who received the YFV17D yellow fever vaccine. Sequencing used PBMCs, obtained on the day of the yellow fever booster vaccination. The CDR3 sequence: CASRLERIYEQYY. The CDR3 DNA sequence: TGTGCCAGCAGATTAGAAAGGATCTACGAGCAGTACTAC.